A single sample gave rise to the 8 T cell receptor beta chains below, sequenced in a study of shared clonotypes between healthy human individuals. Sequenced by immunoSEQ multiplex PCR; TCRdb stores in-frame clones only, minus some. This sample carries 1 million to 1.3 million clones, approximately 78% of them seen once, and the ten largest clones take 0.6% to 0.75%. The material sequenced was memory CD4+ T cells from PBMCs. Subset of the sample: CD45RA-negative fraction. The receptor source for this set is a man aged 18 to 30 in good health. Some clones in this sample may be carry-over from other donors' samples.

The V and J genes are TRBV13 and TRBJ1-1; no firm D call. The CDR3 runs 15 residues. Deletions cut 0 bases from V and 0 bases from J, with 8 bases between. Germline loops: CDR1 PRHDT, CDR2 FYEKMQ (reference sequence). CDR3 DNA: TGTGCCAGCAGCTTAGGAGGGCCCTTGAACACTGAAGCTTTCTTT. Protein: CASSLGGPLNTEAFF.

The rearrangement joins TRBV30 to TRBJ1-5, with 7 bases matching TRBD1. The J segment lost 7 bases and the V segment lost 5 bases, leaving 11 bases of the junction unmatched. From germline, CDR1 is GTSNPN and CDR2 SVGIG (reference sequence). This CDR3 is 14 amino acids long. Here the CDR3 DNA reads TGTGCCTGGGACCAGACAGGGCTGAGGCAGCCCCAGCATTTT. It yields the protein CAWDQTGLRQPQHF.

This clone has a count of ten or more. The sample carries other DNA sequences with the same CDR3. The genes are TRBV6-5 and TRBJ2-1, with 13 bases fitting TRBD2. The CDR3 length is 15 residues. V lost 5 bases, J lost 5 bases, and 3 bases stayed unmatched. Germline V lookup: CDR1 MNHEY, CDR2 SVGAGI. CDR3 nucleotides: TGTGCCAGCAGTAGGGGACTAGCGGGAAACAATGAGCAGTTCTTC. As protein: CASSRGLAGNNEQFF.

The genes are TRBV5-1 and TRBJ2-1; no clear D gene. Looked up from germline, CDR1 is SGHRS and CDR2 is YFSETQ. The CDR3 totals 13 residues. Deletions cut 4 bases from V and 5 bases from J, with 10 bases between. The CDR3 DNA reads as TGCGCCAGCAGCCAATTGACTGACAATGAGCAGTTCTTC. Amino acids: CASSQLTDNEQFF.

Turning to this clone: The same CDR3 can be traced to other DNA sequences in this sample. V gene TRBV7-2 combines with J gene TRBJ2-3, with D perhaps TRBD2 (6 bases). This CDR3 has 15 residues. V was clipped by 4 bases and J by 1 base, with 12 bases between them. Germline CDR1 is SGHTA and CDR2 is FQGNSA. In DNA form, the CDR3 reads TGTGCCAGCAGCTCCCGGAGGGCCGGCACAGATACGCAGTATTTT. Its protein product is CASSSRRAGTDTQYF.

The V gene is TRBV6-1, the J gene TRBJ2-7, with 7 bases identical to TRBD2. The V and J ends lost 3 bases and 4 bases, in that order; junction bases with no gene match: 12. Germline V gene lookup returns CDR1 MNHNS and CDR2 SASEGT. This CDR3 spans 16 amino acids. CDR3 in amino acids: CASSDYRGVEPYEQYF. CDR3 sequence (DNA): TGTGCCAGCAGTGACTACCGGGGGGTTGAACCGTACGAGCAGTACTTC.

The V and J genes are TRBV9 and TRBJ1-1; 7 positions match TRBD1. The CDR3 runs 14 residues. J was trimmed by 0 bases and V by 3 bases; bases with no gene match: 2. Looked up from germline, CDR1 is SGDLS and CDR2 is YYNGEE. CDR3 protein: CASSDTGVNTEAFF. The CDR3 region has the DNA TGTGCCAGCAGCGACACAGGGGTGAACACTGAAGCTTTCTTT.

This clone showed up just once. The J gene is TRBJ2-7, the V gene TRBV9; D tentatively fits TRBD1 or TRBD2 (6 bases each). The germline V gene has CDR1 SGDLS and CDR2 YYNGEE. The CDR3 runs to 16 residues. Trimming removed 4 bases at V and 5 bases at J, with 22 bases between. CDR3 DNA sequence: TGTGCCAGCAGCCCCCGGCGGACGGGAGAGGGGGACGAGCAGTACTTC. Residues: CASSPRRTGEGDEQYF.